A single sample is the source of the 19 T cell receptor beta chains below, sequenced in a study of T cells after yellow fever vaccination (dated by TCRdb to between 2018 and 2020). In light of the paper, this sample's treatment or condition label describes: live attenuated yellow fever vaccine strain. Library construction relied on 5' RACE. The sample was run on an Illumina HiSeq 2500. TCRdb passed the public sequencing reads through fastp at Q25 and MiXCR, retaining productive beta sequences. Each CDR3 protein appears once, grouped with its most common genes and DNA. Recorded for this sample are just under 600,000 distinct CDR3 sequences; around an eighth of them occurred a single time. 11% to 15% of the sample comes from the top ten. The sequenced sample was PBMCs, obtained on the day of the yellow fever booster vaccination. These receptors all come from a young man who received the YFV17D yellow fever vaccine.

The V gene is TRBV7-2, the J gene TRBJ2-7; D not certain. V lost 3 bases to trimming and J lost 2 bases, with 5 bases between them. The CDR3 consists of 12 residues. CDR1 is SGHTA, CDR2 FQGNSA, per germline. The CDR3: CASSFGPYEQYF. In nucleotides, the CDR3 is TGTGCCAGCAGCTTTGGCCCCTACGAGCAGTACTTC.

The rearrangement joins TRBV20-1 to TRBJ2-2; tentative D call: TRBD1 (6 bases). CDR1 DFQATT and CDR2 SNEGSKA come from the germline V gene (reference sequence). The V gene lost 0 bases and the J gene lost 4 bases, with 9 bases spanning the gap. This CDR3 is 14 amino acids long. The CDR3: CSARDQGTTGELFF. The CDR3 nucleotides read TGCAGTGCTAGAGATCAGGGGACCACCGGGGAGCTGTTTTTT.

V is TRBV6-1 and J is TRBJ2-3, with TRBD2 matching over 10 bases. This CDR3 is 14 amino acids long. Germline V gives CDR1 MNHNS, CDR2 SASEGT. The ends lost 4 bases at V and 4 bases at J; junction bases unmatched: 2. CDR3 protein: CASSVAGGADTQYF. The CDR3 DNA reads as TGTGCCAGCAGTGTAGCGGGAGGCGCAGATACGCAGTATTTT.

The chain has TRBV29-1 and TRBJ2-1; D not resolved. Deletions cut 4 bases from V and 15 bases from J, with 19 bases between. Germline lookup yields CDR1 SQVTM and CDR2 ANQGSEA. The CDR3 loop spans 12 amino acids. As DNA, the CDR3 is TGCAGCGTTGCAACCGACTGGCGTAACGTGTTCTTC. It codes for CSVATDWRNVFF.

The chain joins TRBV30 to TRBJ2-1, with 10 positions matching TRBD2. This CDR3 has 20 amino acids. V shed 0 bases, J shed 2 bases, and the junction held 16 bases outside the gene matches. Per the germline V gene, CDR1 is GTSNPN and CDR2 is SVGIG (reference sequence). The CDR3 here is CAWSVDFLAGAPNTYNEQFF. CDR3 nucleotides: TGTGCCTGGAGTGTAGATTTCCTAGCGGGAGCCCCAAATACCTACAATGAGCAGTTCTTC.

The sample holds many counts of this clonotype. The J gene is TRBJ2-5, the V gene TRBV29-1; the D gene is possibly TRBD2 (6 bases). Deletions cut 3 bases from V and 5 bases from J, with 16 bases between. The CDR3 runs to 14 residues. Per germline, CDR1 SQVTM and CDR2 ANQGSEA. The DNA for the CDR3 is TGCAGCGTTGAGACCCCGGGTGGAGGGGAGACCCAGTACTTC. The encoded protein is CSVETPGGGETQYF.

The CDR3 DNA follows: TGTGCCAGCAGTTACAATAGCGGAGGGCAGTACGAGCAGTACTTC. It specifies CASSYNSGGQYEQYF. The rearrangement uses TRBV6-5 and TRBJ2-7; D perhaps matches TRBD2 (6 bases). The V end lost 2 bases, the J end lost 4 bases, and 15 bases lay between the germline ends. The CDR3 covers 15 residues. CDR1 is MNHEY and CDR2 is SVGAGI in the germline V gene.

This clonotype was observed a few times. The rearrangement links TRBV11-2 to TRBJ2-1; D unclear. The ends were cut back, 2 bases at V and 6 bases at J, with 8 bases in the middle. CDR3 length equals 13 residues. CDR1 SGHAT and CDR2 FQNNGV come from the germline V gene. CDR3 sequence: CASSLSAGNEQFF. CDR3 in DNA: TGTGCCAGCAGCTTATCGGCAGGCAATGAGCAGTTCTTC.

V and J are TRBV7-2 and TRBJ2-7; D may be TRBD1 or TRBD2 (5 bases each). Germline CDR1 reads SGHTA; CDR2 reads FQGNSA. The length of the CDR3 is 17 residues. Trimming pared 0 bases from V and 4 bases from J, leaving 19 bases between. The CDR3 loop is CASSLALGRAVSYEQYF. The CDR3 coding sequence is TGTGCCAGCAGCTTAGCCCTGGGACGGGCTGTAAGTTACGAGCAGTACTTC.

A few counts support this clonotype. This chain links TRBV12-3 or TRBV12-4 with TRBJ2-1; 10 bases are a match to TRBD2. The CDR3 runs 14 residues. J lost 5 bases, V lost 5 bases, and 3 bases had no gene match. CDR3 residues: CASSRSGRDNEQFF. The DNA for the CDR3 is TGTGCCAGCAGTCGAAGCGGGAGGGACAATGAGCAGTTCTTC.

The gene calls are TRBV14 and TRBJ2-5; D is ambiguous. With 5 bases removed from V and 5 bases from J, the gap between germline ends came to 12 bases. The CDR3 is 13 residues long. The germline V gene encodes CDR1 SGHDN and CDR2 FVKESK. The CDR3 nucleotides read TGTGCCAGCAGCGAGGTTGGAAAGGAGACCCAGTACTTC. Protein: CASSEVGKETQYF.

In this sample, this clonotype turned up a few times. V gene TRBV11-2 combines with J gene TRBJ2-1, with TRBD1 identical over 9 bases. Germline V gene lookup returns CDR1 SGHAT and CDR2 FQNNGV. The length of the CDR3 is 17 residues. V was pared by 0 bases and J by 0 bases, with 3 bases of the junction left unmatched. CDR3 nucleotides: TGTGCCAGCAGCTTAGACGGGACAGGGTCCTCCTACAATGAGCAGTTCTTC. Translated, it gives CASSLDGTGSSYNEQFF.

This clonotype was seen ten or more times. The V and J genes are TRBV30 and TRBJ2-5, with D uncertain. The CDR3 consists of 12 residues. Trimming left V 0 bases short and J 3 bases short, with 5 bases between. In germline, CDR1 is GTSNPN, CDR2 SVGIG (reference sequence). The CDR3 loop reads CAWSVSKETQYF. The CDR3 coding sequence is TGTGCCTGGAGTGTTTCGAAAGAGACCCAGTACTTC.

This clonotype was counted only a few times. This chain connects TRBV29-1 to TRBJ1-2; weak D call: TRBD1 (6 bases). This CDR3 comprises 14 residues. V gave up 4 bases and J gave up 4 bases, with 16 bases separating them. Germline V gene data show CDR1 as SQVTM and CDR2 as ANQGSEA. CDR3 DNA: TGCAGCGTTGTATCTCGGGACAACACCTATGGCTACACCTTC. This encodes CSVVSRDNTYGYTF.

This clonotype was detected a few times. The gene calls are TRBV18 and TRBJ2-7; D is tentatively TRBD1 or TRBD2 (5 bases each). The germline gives CDR1 KGHSH, CDR2 LQKENI. V was trimmed by 3 bases and J by 7 bases, leaving 16 bases between them. The CDR3 is 14 residues long. The CDR3 nucleotides are TGTGCCAGCTCACCCGGGACGTCGTTTGGGGAGCAGTACTTC. This encodes CASSPGTSFGEQYF.

The V call is TRBV7-2, the J call TRBJ1-1, with D possibly matching TRBD1 (6 bases). CDR1 SGHTA and CDR2 FQGNSA come from the germline V gene. This CDR3 has 17 residues. The V gene lost 2 bases and the J gene lost 1 base, with 17 bases spanning the gap. The CDR3 sequence is CASSLKIEVRGNTEAFF. The CDR3 coding sequence is TGTGCCAGCAGCTTAAAAATTGAGGTCAGGGGGAACACTGAAGCTTTCTTT.

This chain links TRBV3-1 with TRBJ2-6; TRBD1 is a possible D gene (5 bases). The V gene's germline CDR1 is LGHDT and CDR2 YNNKEL (reference sequence). The germline V and J ends were trimmed by 2 bases and 2 bases, with 10 bases remaining between them. The CDR3 totals 16 residues. In DNA form, the CDR3 reads TGTGCCAGCAGCCAAAGGGGCGGAGCTGGGGCCAACGTCCTGACTTTC. Translating gives CASSQRGGAGANVLTF. Looking up the rest from reference TRBV3-1 and TRBJ2-6 gives the full variable domain: DTAVSQTPKYLVTQMGNDKSIKCEQNLGHDTMYWYKQDSKKFLKIMFSYNNKELIINETVPNRFSPKSPDKAHLNLHINSLELGDSAVYFCASSQRGGAGANVLTFGAGSRLTVL.

This clonotype was picked up a small number of times. The rearrangement links TRBV10-1 to TRBJ2-7; 10 bases are shared with TRBD1. With 3 bases clipped from V and 5 bases from J, the junction kept 7 bases outside the gene matches. This CDR3 comprises 15 residues. CDR1 is WNHNN, CDR2 SYGVQD, per germline (reference sequence). The CDR3 bases are TGCGCCAGCAGTGAACCGGGACAGGGGATCCACGAGCAGTACTTC. This translates into CASSEPGQGIHEQYF.

This clonotype was observed at least ten times. CDR3 sequence (DNA): TGTGCCAGCAGTTTAGTTGGGGGTCCCCGCGGTGGCTACACCTTC. Translated, it gives CASSLVGGPRGGYTF. The chain couples TRBV12-3 or TRBV12-4 to TRBJ1-2; weak D call: TRBD1 (5 bases). This CDR3 has 15 residues. V lost 1 base and J 7 bases, leaving 16 bases between the germline ends.